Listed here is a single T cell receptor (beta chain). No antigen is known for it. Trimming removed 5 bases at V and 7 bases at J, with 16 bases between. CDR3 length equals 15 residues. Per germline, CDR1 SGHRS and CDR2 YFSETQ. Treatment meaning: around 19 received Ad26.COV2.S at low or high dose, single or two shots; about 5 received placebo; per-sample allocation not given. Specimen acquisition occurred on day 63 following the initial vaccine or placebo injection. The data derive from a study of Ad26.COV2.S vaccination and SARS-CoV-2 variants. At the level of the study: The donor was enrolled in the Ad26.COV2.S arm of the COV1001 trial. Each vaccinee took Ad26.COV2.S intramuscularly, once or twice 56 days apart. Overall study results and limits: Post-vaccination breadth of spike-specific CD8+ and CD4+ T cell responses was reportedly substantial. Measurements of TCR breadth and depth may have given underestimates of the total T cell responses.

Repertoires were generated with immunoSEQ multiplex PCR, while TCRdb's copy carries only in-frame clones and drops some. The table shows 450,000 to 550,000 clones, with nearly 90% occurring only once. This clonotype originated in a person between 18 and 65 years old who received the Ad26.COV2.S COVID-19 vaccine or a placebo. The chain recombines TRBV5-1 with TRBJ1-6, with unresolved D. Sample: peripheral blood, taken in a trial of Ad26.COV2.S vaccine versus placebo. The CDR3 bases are TGCGCCAGCAGTATCGGGTTACAGTGGAATTCACCCCTCCACTTT. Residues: CASSIGLQWNSPLHF.